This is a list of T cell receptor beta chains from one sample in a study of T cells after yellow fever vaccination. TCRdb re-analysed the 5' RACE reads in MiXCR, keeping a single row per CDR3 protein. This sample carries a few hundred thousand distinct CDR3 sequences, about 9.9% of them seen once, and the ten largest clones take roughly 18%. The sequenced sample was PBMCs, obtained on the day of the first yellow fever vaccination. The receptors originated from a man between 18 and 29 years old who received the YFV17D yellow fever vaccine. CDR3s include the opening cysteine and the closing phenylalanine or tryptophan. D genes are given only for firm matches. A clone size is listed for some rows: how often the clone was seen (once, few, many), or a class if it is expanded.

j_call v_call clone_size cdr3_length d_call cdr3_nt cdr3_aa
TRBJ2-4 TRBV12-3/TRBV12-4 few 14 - TGTGCCAGCAGCGGGTCATGGACAAAAAACATTCAGTACTTC CASSGSWTKNIQYF
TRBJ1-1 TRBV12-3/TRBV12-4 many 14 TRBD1 TGTGCCAGCAGACCACAGGGGGTCCCCACTGAAGCTTTCTTT CASRPQGVPTEAFF
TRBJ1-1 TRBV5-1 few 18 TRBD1 TGCGCCAGCAGCTCGCCGAGATTCTTAGGGACAGCGAACACTGAAGCTTTCTTT CASSSPRFLGTANTEAFF
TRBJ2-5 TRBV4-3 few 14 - TGCGCCAGCAGCCACTACGAGGGCACCGAGACCCAGTACTTC CASSHYEGTETQYF
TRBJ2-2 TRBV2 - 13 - TGTGCCAGTATGGCCGGGCCTACCGGGGAGCTGTTTTTT CASMAGPTGELFF
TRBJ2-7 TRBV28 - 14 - TGTGCCAGCAGGTCCTCCGGGACCTTCTACGAGCAGTACTTC CASRSSGTFYEQYF
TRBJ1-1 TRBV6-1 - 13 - TGTGCCAGCAGCCTAACTGACAGCCTCGGAGCTTTCTTT CASSLTDSLGAFF
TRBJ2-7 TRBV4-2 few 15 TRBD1 TGTGCCAGCAGCCAAGACCAGGACAGGGCCTACGAGCAGTACTTC CASSQDQDRAYEQYF
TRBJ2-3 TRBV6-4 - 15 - TGTGCCAGCAGTGATGGCCAAGGGGGAGCAGATACGCAGTATTTT CASSDGQGGADTQYF
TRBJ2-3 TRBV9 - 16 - TGTGCCAGCAGCCCACAGGCAGGCCCTAGCGAGGGTACGCAGTATTTT CASSPQAGPSEGTQYF
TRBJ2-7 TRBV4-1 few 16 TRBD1 TGCGCCAGCAGCCAAGAGGCGACAGGGGTCTCCTACGAGCAGTACTTC CASSQEATGVSYEQYF
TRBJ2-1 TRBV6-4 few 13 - TGTGCCAGCAGTTCCCACGGGGGCAATGAGCAGTTCTTC CASSSHGGNEQFF
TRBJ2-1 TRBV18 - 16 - TGTGCCAGCTCACCCCGTTGGGGGGAATCCTACAATGAGCAGTTCTTC CASSPRWGESYNEQFF